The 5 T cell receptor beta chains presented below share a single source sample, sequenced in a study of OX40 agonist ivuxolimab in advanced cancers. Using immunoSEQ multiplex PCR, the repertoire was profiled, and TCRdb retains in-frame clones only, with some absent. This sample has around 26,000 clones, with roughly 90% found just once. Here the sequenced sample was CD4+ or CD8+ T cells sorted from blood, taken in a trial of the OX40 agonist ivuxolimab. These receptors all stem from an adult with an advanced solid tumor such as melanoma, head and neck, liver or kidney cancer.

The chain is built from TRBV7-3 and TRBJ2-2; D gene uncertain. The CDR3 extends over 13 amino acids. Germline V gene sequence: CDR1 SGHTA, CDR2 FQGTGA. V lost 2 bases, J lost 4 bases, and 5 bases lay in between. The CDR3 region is CASSLWATGELFF. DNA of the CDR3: TGTGCCAGCAGCTTATGGGCCACCGGGGAGCTGTTTTTT.

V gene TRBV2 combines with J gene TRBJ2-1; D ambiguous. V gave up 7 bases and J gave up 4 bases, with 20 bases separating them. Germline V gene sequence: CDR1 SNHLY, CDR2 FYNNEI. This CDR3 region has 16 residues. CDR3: CASKKNTDVYYNEQFF. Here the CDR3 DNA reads TGTGCCAGCAAGAAGAACACAGACGTGTATTACAATGAGCAGTTCTTC.

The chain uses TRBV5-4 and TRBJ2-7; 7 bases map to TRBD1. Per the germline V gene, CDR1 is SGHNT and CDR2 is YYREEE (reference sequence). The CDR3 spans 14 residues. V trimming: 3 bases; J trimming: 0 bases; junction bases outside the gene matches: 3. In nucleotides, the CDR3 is TGTGCCAGCAGCTATTCAGGGGGCTCCTACGAGCAGTACTTC. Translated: CASSYSGGSYEQYF.

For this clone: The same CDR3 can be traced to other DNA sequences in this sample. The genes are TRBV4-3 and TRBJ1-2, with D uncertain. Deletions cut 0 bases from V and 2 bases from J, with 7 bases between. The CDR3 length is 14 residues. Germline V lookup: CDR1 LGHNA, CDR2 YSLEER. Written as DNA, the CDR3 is TGCGCCAGCAGCCAAGACTCTACGAACTATGGCTACACCTTC. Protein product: CASSQDSTNYGYTF.

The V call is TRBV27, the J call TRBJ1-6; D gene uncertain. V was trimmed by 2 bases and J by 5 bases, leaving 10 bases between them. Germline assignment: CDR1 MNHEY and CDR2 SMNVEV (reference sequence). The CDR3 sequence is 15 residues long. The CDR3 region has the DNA TGTGCCAGCAGTTTAGTGGGCCAGAATAATTCACCCCTCCACTTT. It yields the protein CASSLVGQNNSPLHF.